The present TCR beta chain was sequenced within a study of CD8+ T cells in alopecia areata. General study results and limits: Many expanded lesional clones persisted in scalp and blood during tofacitinib.

On this clone itself: Its antigen is unidentified.

Treatment described: oral pan-JAK inhibitor, 5-10 mg twice daily. Germline V gives CDR1 SQVTM, CDR2 ANQGSEA. Trimming took off 7 bases at V and 5 bases at J, with 2 bases between the two ends. CDR3 length equals 8 residues. Following extraction, RNA underwent reverse transcription to cDNA, which served as the sequencing template. Here immunoSEQ multiplex PCR was the method, and the copy in TCRdb shows in-frame clones only, minus some. The sample has approximately 210,000 clones; approximately 67% are singletons. This chain links TRBV29-1 with TRBJ1-1; D unresolved. This TCR was sampled from a human donor with alopecia areata. Specimen: CD4+ T cells sorted from blood, collected at approximately week 42, from a patient treated with tofacitinib. The CDR3 loop is CSDTEAFF. The DNA of the CDR3 is TGCAGCGATACTGAAGCTTTCTTT.